This T cell receptor beta chain was observed in a study of Ad26.COV2.S vaccination and SARS-CoV-2 variants. On the study more broadly: Administration of Ad26.COV2.S was intramuscular, either once or twice 56 days apart. Overall study findings and caveats: Placebo and vaccine recipients had non-spike TCR breadth that was similar.

A note on this clone: As yet, its antigen is unknown.

The CDR3 contains 17 residues. Germline V gives CDR1 SNHLY, CDR2 FYNNEI. The V and J ends lost 6 bases and 7 bases respectively, with 27 bases between them. The protocol was immunoSEQ multiplex PCR, while the TCRdb copy is restricted to in-frame clones and leaves out a portion. The sample shows 300,000 to 400,000 clones, approximately 87% of them seen only once. The treatment was: 15 to 20 received Ad26.COV2.S at low or high dose, single or two shots; a few received placebo; per-sample allocation not given. Day 63 following the first vaccine or placebo injection was when the samples were taken. The chain joins TRBV2 to TRBJ1-2, with a possible D match to TRBD1 (5 bases). This material consisted of peripheral blood, taken in a trial of Ad26.COV2.S vaccine versus placebo. The TCR sequence derives from a person between 18 and 59 years old who received the Ad26.COV2.S COVID-19 vaccine or a placebo. The CDR3 reads CASRRVRGGIFESGYTF. For the CDR3, the DNA is TGTGCCAGCAGGAGAGTACGTGGGGGGATCTTTGAGAGTGGCTACACCTTC.